The 10 T cell receptor beta chains reported below all come from one sample, sequenced in a study of T cells expressing NK-cell markers. TCRdb re-called the 5' RACE reads; every CDR3 protein appears as one record, without DNA. Here the sample table reports roughly 150,000 distinct CDR3 sequences. The sample comprised blood T cells: a sorted CD56 or NKG2C T cell subset, CD4+ or CD8+ T cells, or bulk PBMC T cells (not recorded which). The source is a man aged 18-75 years in good health.

The V gene is TRBV29-1, the J gene TRBJ1-2; the D call of TRBD1 rests on TCRdb alone, since no DNA is present to check it. CDR1 and CDR2 from the germline V gene are SQVTM and ANQGSEA. The CDR3 is 15 amino acids. Here the CDR3 reads CSVVMGGVSSYGYTF.

The CDR3 spells CASRMRRGETQYF. The genes are TRBV12-3 or TRBV12-4 and TRBJ2-5; TCRdb's assignment of TRBD2 cannot be checked, as there is no DNA. This CDR3 region has 13 residues.

The gene calls are TRBV6-2 or TRBV6-3 and TRBJ1-2. CDR3 length equals 15 residues. The germline gives CDR1 MNHEY, CDR2 SVGEGT. The CDR3 protein is CASSSAFVRWLGYTF.

The chain carries TRBV3-1 and TRBJ1-5; TCRdb's D call of TRBD1 is untestable without DNA. From germline, CDR1 is LGHDT and CDR2 YNNKEL (reference sequence). The CDR3 runs to 15 residues. The CDR3 region is CASSQDGQGLQPQHF.

The V gene is TRBV5-1, the J gene TRBJ1-3. Germline values: CDR1 SGHRS, CDR2 YFSETQ. The CDR3 extends over 13 amino acids. The CDR3 protein is CASSLYPENTIYF.

The chain employs TRBV6-5 and TRBJ2-1; TCRdb's D gene call, TRBD2, goes unchecked for lack of DNA. Per the germline V gene, CDR1 is MNHEY and CDR2 is SVGAGI. The CDR3 covers 17 residues. The CDR3 sequence: CASSYSPPASGGNEQFF.

The rearrangement links TRBV20-1 to TRBJ2-7; TCRdb lists TRBD1, though no DNA is available to test this call. This CDR3 region has 16 residues. Germline V gene sequence: CDR1 DFQATT, CDR2 SNEGSKA (reference sequence). This CDR3 is CSARAGWTGETYEQYF.

The chain carries TRBV4-1 and TRBJ2-5. The CDR3 is made up of 14 amino acids. Germline loops: CDR1 MGHRA, CDR2 YSYEKL. This CDR3 reads CASSLVLAGGTQYF.

The rearrangement joins TRBV5-1 to TRBJ2-5; TCRdb picks TRBD1, but there is no DNA to check that call. CDR1 is SGHRS, CDR2 YFSETQ, per germline. This CDR3 region has 15 residues. CDR3 protein: CASSRLDRGQETQYF. The complete variable domain, with remaining parts taken from reference TRBV5-1 and TRBJ2-5, reads KAGVTQTPRYLIKTRGQQVTLSCSPISGHRSVSWYQQTPGQGLQFLFEYFSETQRNKGNFPGRFSGRQFSNSRSEMNVSTLELGDSALYLCASSRLDRGQETQYFGPGTRLLVL.

CDR3 sequence reads: CATSSLGQNDQPQHF. The chain couples TRBV15 to TRBJ1-5; as DNA is missing, the TRBD1 call by TCRdb cannot be tested. Germline V gene data show CDR1 as LNHNV and CDR2 as YYDKDF (reference sequence). This CDR3 is 15 amino acids long.